The rows below give T cell receptor beta chains drawn from one sample of a study of blood T cell repertoires in COVID-19. TCRdb's table, derived via immunoSEQ multiplex PCR, lists solely in-frame clones and lacks some. The sample lists about 58,000 clones, roughly 92% occurring once. Sample: peripheral blood. These receptors all come from a man in his forties or fifties with active COVID-19. The CDR3 runs from the conserved cysteine through the conserved F or W. Each record gives: V gene, D gene, clone size, J gene, CDR3 DNA, CDR3 protein. A D gene is named only where the DNA matches it firmly. Part of the rows lack a size; the others show once, few, many or a class for expanded clones.

TRBV3-1/TRBV3-2	TRBD1	-	TRBJ2-7	TGTGCCAGCAGCCCGTATTCACAGGGGGCGGGGGAGCAGTACTTC	CASSPYSQGAGEQYF
TRBV14	TRBD1	-	TRBJ2-5	TGTGCCAGCAGCCCACCTAGGACAGGGCAAGAGACCCAGTACTTC	CASSPPRTGQETQYF
TRBV12-3/TRBV12-4	-	-	TRBJ2-7	TGTGCCAGCAGGATACAGGGGAGGTACGAGCAGTACTTC	CASRIQGRYEQYF
TRBV4-3	TRBD1	-	TRBJ2-7	TGCGCCAACCCGGGACAGGGGGCGCGATGGTACTTC	CANPGQGARWYF
TRBV7-3	TRBD1	once	TRBJ2-1	TGTGCCAGCAGCTTGAGTATCGGGACAGGGGCGATTAGGAATGAGCAGTTCTTC	CASSLSIGTGAIRNEQFF
TRBV4-3	TRBD2	-	TRBJ2-3	TGCGCCAGCAGCCAAGAAAAGCGGGGCTGGGATACGCAGTATTTT	CASSQEKRGWDTQYF
TRBV3-1/TRBV3-2	-	-	TRBJ1-1	TGTGCCAGCAGCCAAGATCGACTAGCGACCACTGAAGCTTTCTTT	CASSQDRLATTEAFF
TRBV7-6	-	-	TRBJ2-3	TGTGCCAGCAGCTTAGATCTAAAAGATACGCAGTATTTT	CASSLDLKDTQYF
TRBV5-1	TRBD2	-	TRBJ2-5	TGCGCCAGCAGCCCGTTCGGGGGGGAGACCCAGTACTTC	CASSPFGGETQYF
TRBV15	TRBD1	-	TRBJ1-1	TGTGCCACCAGCATACAAGGGGGCTTAAACACTGAAGCTTTCTTT	CATSIQGGLNTEAFF
TRBV28	TRBD1	-	TRBJ2-2	TGTGCCAGCAGTCCGCGGACAGGGGCCGTAAACACCGGGGAGCTGTTTTTT	CASSPRTGAVNTGELFF
TRBV3-1/TRBV3-2	-	-	TRBJ1-2	TGTGCCAGCAGCCAAAGGGAGTCGGACTATGGCTACACCTTC	CASSQRESDYGYTF
TRBV5-1	-	-	TRBJ1-5	TGCGCCAGCAGCTTGGCCTCAGGGCAGCCCCAGCATTTT	CASSLASGQPQHF
TRBV28	-	-	TRBJ2-1	TGTGCCAGCAGCCCCTCCACGGGGAACACCTACAATGAGCAGTTCTTC	CASSPSTGNTYNEQFF
TRBV4-3	TRBD2	-	TRBJ2-3	TGCGCCAGCAGCCAAGTAAAGCGGGGGGGCCGAAATACGCAGTATTTT	CASSQVKRGGRNTQYF
TRBV27	TRBD1	once	TRBJ2-7	TGTGCCAGCAGTTCCAATCAGGGACAGGGTGGCTTTGGGCAGTACTTC	CASSSNQGQGGFGQYF
TRBV5-4	-	-	TRBJ2-7	TGTGCCACCAGGGGACAAGACAGTACCTACGAGCAGTACTTC	CATRGQDSTYEQYF
TRBV6-5	TRBD1	-	TRBJ1-6	TGTGCCAGCAGTTACGGGACAGAGAATTCACCCCTCCACTTT	CASSYGTENSPLHF
TRBV18	TRBD2	-	TRBJ2-5	TGTGCCAGCTCACCACTCGGGAGGGGAGAGACCCAGTACTTC	CASSPLGRGETQYF
TRBV4-2	-	few	TRBJ2-7	TGTGCCAGCAGCGGGGGGTGGGACTACGAGCAGTACTTC	CASSGGWDYEQYF
TRBV6-5	-	-	TRBJ1-1	TGTGCCAGCAGTTACCTGGTCCCCCCCGGGACTGAAGCTTTCTTT	CASSYLVPPGTEAFF
TRBV7-6	-	-	TRBJ1-5	TGTGCCAGCAGCTTATCGAGGGATCAGCCCCAGCATTTT	CASSLSRDQPQHF
TRBV12-3/TRBV12-4	-	-	TRBJ2-7	TGTGCCAGCAGTTTAAACAGGTACGAGCAGTACTTC	CASSLNRYEQYF
TRBV20-1	-	-	TRBJ2-1	TGCAGTGCTAGTCACCCACTCTACAATGAGCAGTTCTTC	CSASHPLYNEQFF
TRBV6-5	TRBD2	few	TRBJ2-2	TGTGCCAGCAGCGTAGGACTAGCGAACACCGGGGAGCTGTTTTTT	CASSVGLANTGELFF
TRBV19	-	-	TRBJ1-2	TGTGCCAGTAGTCCGGTGACAGGAAATAACTATGGCTACACCTTC	CASSPVTGNNYGYTF
TRBV27	-	once	TRBJ2-5	TGTGCCAGCAGTTTATCATTGGGGGCGAAGACCCAGTACTTC	CASSLSLGAKTQYF
TRBV9	TRBD2	once	TRBJ2-3	TGTGCCAGCAGCGTAAAAGGTCGAGTGGTTAGCGGGAGTATAATCGATACGCAGTATTTT	CASSVKGRVVSGSIIDTQYF
TRBV6-5	TRBD1	-	TRBJ1-2	TGTGCCAGCAGCCCGGACAGGGGCTATGGCTACACCTTC	CASSPDRGYGYTF
TRBV6-5	-	-	TRBJ2-1	TGTGCCAGCAGTTCCCTGGCAGGGTACAATGAGCAGTTCTTC	CASSSLAGYNEQFF
TRBV19	-	-	TRBJ2-1	TGTGCCACCGGGAAGGCATATGAGCAGTTCTTC	CATGKAYEQFF
TRBV28	-	-	TRBJ1-4	TGTGCCAGCAGTATCCGGACAGCAACTAATGAAAAACTGTTTTTT	CASSIRTATNEKLFF